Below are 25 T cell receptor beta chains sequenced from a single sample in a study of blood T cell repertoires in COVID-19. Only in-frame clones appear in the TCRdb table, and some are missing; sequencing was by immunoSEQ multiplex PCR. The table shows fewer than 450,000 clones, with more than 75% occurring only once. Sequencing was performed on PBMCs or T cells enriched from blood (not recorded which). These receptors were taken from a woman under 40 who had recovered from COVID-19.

The CDR3 sequence: CASSLITGGYIYEQYF. CDR3 nucleotide sequence: TGTGCCAGCAGTTTGATTACAGGGGGCTATATCTACGAGCAGTACTTC. The chain combines TRBV28 with TRBJ2-7, with TRBD1 matching over 9 bases. Germline assignment: CDR1 MDHEN and CDR2 SYDVKM. The J segment lost 3 bases and the V segment lost 3 bases, leaving 9 bases of the junction unmatched. The CDR3 runs to 16 residues.

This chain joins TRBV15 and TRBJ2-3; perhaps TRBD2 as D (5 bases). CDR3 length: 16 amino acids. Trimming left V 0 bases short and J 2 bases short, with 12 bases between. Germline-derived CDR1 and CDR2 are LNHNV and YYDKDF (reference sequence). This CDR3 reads CATSRDRIAHTDTQYF. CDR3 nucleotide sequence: TGTGCCACCAGCAGAGATCGGATAGCGCACACAGATACGCAGTATTTT.

The CDR3 coding sequence is TGTGCCAGCAGTCGCAGGGGGCAAAGTGCTGAAAAACTGTTTTTT. This gives the protein CASSRRGQSAEKLFF. V usage is TRBV7-9 and J usage is TRBJ1-4; 8 nucleotides match TRBD1. The CDR3 is 15 amino acids. Trimming at V came to 6 bases and at J to 7 bases, leaving 10 bases not matched to a gene. The V gene's germline CDR1 is SEHNR and CDR2 FQNEAQ (reference sequence).

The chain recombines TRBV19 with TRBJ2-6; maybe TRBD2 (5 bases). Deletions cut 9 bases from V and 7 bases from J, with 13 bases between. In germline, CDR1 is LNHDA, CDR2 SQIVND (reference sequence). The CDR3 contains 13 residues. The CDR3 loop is CASYDGVANVLTF. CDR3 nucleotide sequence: TGTGCCAGCTACGACGGGGTTGCCAACGTCCTGACTTTC. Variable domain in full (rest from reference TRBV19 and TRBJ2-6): DGGITQSPKYLFRKEGQNVTLSCEQNLNHDAMYWYRQDPGQGLRLIYYSQIVNDFQKGDIAEGYSVSREKKESFPLTVTSAQKNPTAFYLCASYDGVANVLTFGAGSRLTVL.

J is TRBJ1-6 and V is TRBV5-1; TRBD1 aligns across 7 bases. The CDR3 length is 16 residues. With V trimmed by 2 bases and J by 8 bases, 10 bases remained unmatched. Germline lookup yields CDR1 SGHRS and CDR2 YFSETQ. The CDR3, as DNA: TGCGCCAGCAGCTTAGGGGGCACGGGGGTAGATTCACCCCTCCACTTT. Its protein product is CASSLGGTGVDSPLHF.

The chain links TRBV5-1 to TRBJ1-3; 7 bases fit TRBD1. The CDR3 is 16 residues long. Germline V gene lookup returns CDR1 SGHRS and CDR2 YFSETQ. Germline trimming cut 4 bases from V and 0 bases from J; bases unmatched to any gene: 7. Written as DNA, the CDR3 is TGCGCCAGCAGCGCGGACAGGACCTCCTCTGGAAACACCATATATTTT. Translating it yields CASSADRTSSGNTIYF.

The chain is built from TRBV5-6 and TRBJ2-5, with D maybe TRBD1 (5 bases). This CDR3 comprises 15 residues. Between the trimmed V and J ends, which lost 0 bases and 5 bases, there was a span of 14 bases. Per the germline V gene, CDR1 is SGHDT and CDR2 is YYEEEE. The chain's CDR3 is CASSLVFGAVETQYF. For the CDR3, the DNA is TGTGCCAGCAGCTTGGTCTTTGGGGCCGTGGAGACCCAGTACTTC.

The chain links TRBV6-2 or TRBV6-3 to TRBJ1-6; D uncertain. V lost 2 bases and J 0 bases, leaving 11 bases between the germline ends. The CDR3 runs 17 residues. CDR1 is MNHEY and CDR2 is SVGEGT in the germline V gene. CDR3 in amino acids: CASSYPGGSSYNSPLHF. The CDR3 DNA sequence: TGTGCCAGCAGTTACCCTGGCGGGAGCTCCTATAATTCACCCCTCCACTTT.

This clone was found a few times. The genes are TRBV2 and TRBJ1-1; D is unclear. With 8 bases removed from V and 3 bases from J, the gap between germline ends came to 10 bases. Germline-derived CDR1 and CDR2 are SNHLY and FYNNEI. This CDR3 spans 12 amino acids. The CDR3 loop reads CASGREHTEAFF. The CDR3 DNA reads TGTGCCAGCGGCCGGGAGCACACTGAAGCTTTCTTT.

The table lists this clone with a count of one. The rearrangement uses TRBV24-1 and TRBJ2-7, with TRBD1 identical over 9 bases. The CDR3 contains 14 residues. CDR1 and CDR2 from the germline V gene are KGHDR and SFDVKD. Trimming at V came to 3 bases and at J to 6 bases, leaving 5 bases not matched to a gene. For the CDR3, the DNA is TGTGCCACCAGTGATCGGGACAGGGACTCCGAGCAGTACTTC. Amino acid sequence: CATSDRDRDSEQYF.

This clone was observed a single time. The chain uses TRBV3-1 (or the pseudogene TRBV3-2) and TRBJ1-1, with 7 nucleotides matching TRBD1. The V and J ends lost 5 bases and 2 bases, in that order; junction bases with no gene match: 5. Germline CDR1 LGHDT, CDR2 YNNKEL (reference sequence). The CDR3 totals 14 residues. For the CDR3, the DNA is TGTGCCAGCAGCGCCCGGGACAGTAACACTGAAGCTTTCTTT. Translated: CASSARDSNTEAFF.

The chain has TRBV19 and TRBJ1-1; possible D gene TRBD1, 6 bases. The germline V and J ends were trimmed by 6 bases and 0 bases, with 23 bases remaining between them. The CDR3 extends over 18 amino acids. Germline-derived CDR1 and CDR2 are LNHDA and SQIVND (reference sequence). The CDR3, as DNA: TGTGCCAGTAGCCTCGGGGACATCAGCAACTCCTTGAACACTGAAGCTTTCTTT. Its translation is CASSLGDISNSLNTEAFF.

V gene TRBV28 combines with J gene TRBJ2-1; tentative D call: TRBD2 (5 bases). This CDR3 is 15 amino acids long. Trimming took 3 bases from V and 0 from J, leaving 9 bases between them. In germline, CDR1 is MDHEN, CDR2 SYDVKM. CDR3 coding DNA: TGTGCCAGCAGTTTGGGCGGGTCCTCCTACAATGAGCAGTTCTTC. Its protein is CASSLGGSSYNEQFF.

This CDR3 is CASGFWGGTEAFF. The CDR3 DNA sequence: TGTGCCAGCGGATTCTGGGGAGGCACTGAAGCTTTCTTT. V usage is TRBV5-6 and J usage is TRBJ1-1; D unresolved. V shed 7 bases and J shed 4 bases, with 14 bases lying between them. Germline V gene sequence: CDR1 SGHDT, CDR2 YYEEEE. This CDR3 comprises 13 residues.

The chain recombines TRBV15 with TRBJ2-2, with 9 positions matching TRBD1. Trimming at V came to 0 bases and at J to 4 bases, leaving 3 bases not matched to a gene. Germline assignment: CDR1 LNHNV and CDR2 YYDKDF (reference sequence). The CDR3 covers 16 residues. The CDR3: CATSRDGTGSTGELFF. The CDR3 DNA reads TGTGCCACCAGCAGAGATGGGACAGGGTCCACCGGGGAGCTGTTTTTT.

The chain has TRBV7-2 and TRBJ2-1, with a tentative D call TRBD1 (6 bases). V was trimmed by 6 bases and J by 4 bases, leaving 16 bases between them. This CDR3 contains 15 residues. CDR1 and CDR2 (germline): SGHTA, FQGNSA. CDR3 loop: CASRPSPDRYNEQFF. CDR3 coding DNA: TGTGCCAGCAGACCTTCCCCGGACAGATACAATGAGCAGTTCTTC.

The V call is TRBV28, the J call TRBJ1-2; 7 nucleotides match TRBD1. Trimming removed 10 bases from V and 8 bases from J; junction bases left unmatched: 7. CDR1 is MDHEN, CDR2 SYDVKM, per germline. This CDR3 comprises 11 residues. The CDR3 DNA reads TGTGCCATTAAAAGGGGGCGAGGCTACACCTTC. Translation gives CAIKRGRGYTF.

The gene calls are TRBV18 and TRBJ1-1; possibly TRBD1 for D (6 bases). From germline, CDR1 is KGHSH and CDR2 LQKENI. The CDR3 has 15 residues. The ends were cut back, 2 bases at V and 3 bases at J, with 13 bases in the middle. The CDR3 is CASSPLGARDTEAFF. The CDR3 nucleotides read TGTGCCAGCTCACCATTGGGGGCGCGGGACACTGAAGCTTTCTTT.

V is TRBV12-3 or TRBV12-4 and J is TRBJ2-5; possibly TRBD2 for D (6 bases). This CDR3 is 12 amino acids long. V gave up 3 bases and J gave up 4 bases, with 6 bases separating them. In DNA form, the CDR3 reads TGTGCCAGCAGTTTCGGGGGAGAGACCCAGTACTTC. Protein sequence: CASSFGGETQYF.

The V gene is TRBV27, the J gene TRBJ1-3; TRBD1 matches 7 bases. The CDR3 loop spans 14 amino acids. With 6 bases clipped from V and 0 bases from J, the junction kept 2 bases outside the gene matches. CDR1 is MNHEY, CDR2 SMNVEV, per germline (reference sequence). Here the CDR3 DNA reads TGTGCCAGCAGCAGGGGGTACTCTGGAAACACCATATATTTT. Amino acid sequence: CASSRGYSGNTIYF.

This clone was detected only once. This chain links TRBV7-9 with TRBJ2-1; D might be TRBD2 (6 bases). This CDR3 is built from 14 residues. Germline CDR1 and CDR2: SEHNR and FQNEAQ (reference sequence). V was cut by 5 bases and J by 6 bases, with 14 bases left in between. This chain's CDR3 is CASSESLGGNEQFF. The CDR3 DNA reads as TGTGCCAGCAGCGAGAGCTTGGGGGGCAATGAGCAGTTCTTC.

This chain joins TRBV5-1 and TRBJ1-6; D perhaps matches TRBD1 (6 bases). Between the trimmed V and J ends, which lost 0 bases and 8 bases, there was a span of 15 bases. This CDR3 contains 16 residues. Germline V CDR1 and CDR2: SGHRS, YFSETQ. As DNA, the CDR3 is TGCGCCAGCAGCTTGGAATCCCGGGGACAAGATTCACCCCTCCACTTT. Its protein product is CASSLESRGQDSPLHF.

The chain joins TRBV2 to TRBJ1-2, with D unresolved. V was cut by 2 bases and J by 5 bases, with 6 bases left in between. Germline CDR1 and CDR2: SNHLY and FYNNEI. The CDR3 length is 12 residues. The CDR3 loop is CASSELEYGYTF. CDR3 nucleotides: TGTGCCAGCAGTGAATTGGAGTATGGCTACACCTTC.

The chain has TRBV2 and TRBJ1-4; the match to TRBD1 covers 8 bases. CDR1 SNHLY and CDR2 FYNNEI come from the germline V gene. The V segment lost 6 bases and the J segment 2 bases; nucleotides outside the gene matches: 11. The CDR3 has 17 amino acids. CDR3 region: CASRPVGQGATNEKLFF. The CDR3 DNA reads TGTGCCAGCAGACCCGTGGGGCAGGGGGCTACTAATGAAAAACTGTTTTTT.

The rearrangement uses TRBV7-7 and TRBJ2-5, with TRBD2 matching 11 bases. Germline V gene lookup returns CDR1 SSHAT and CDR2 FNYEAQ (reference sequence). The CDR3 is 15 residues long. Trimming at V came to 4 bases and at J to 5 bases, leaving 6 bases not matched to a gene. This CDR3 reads CASSSLAGGRETQYF. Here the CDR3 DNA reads TGTGCCAGCAGCTCTCTAGCGGGGGGTCGGGAGACCCAGTACTTC.